This T cell receptor beta chain was identified in a study of CD8 T cells in ankylosing spondylitis. TCRdb reanalysed the 5' RACE reads using MiXCR and keeps one entry per CDR3 protein. The sample consists of under 850,000 distinct CDR3 sequences, 15% to 20% of them appearing once. The germline V and J ends were trimmed by 2 bases and 5 bases, with 6 bases remaining between them. Germline values: CDR1 SGHTA, CDR2 FQGNSA. CDR3 length equals 12 residues. This clonotype occurred many times. Its antigen is undetermined. Study-wide results and limits: Within ankylosing spondylitis blood, a TCR beta motif made up of eight highly homologous variants appeared to be characteristic. With a CD8+ phenotype, disease-linked clones were relatively rare in peripheral blood.

The chain uses TRBV7-2 and TRBJ1-1; D gene uncertain. The receptor was isolated from a male donor with ankylosing spondylitis. The sample taken for sequencing was blood, either unsorted or a sorted T cell fraction (not recorded which). DNA for the CDR3: TGTGCCAGCAGCTTAACCAGAACTGAAGCTTTCTTT. It translates to CASSLTRTEAFF. Drawing the rest from reference TRBV7-2 and TRBJ1-1, the complete variable domain is GAGVSQSPSNKVTEKGKDVELRCDPISGHTALYWYRQSLGQGLEFLIYFQGNSAPDKSGLPSDRFSAERTGGSVSTLTIQRTQQEDSAVYLCASSLTRTEAFFGQGTRLTVV.